This T cell receptor (beta chain) was profiled in a study of cytomegalovirus exposure and HLA in healthy donors. Study-wide results and caveats: Under in vitro conditions, a few CMV-associated chains were confirmed as specific for CMV antigens. Within the data, a cluster of highly shared sequence variants was likely a sequencing artifact.

As concerns this clone: Its antigen is not identified.

13 Jbeta primers and 60 Vbeta primers were used for the PCR. Generated by immunoSEQ multiplex PCR, the TCRdb table keeps only in-frame clones and is missing some. The sample carries a few hundred thousand clones, around 90% recorded once. The CDR3 sequence is 14 residues long. Germline CDR1 is SGHNT and CDR2 is YYREEE (reference sequence). Trimming left V 1 base short and J 2 bases short, with 9 bases between. V gene TRBV5-4 combines with J gene TRBJ1-1; D unclear. The receptor was derived from a girl aged 2 to 10 in good health and CMV-seronegative. Sequencing was done on a sample of PBMCs. The CDR3 loop is CASSLQRDNTEAFF. The CDR3 nucleotides read TGTGCCAGCAGCTTGCAGAGGGATAACACTGAAGCTTTCTTT.